This entry lists 27 T cell receptor beta chains sequenced from one sample in a study of blood T cell repertoires in COVID-19. Sequencing was performed with immunoSEQ multiplex PCR; in TCRdb, only in-frame clones are kept and a portion is missing. The sample gives a few hundred thousand clones, 65% to 90% of which show up once; about 4.2% is in the top ten. Sequencing was performed on PBMCs or T cells enriched from blood (not recorded which). The receptors come from a woman aged 40 to 55 with acute COVID-19.

This chain links TRBV7-2 with TRBJ1-1; D is undetermined. Germline V lookup: CDR1 SGHTA, CDR2 FQGNSA. CDR3 length equals 13 residues. V was shortened by 2 bases and J by 6 bases, with 10 bases between the two germline ends. The CDR3 loop reads CASSLRQEAEAFF. The CDR3 DNA is TGTGCCAGCAGCTTACGGCAGGAGGCTGAAGCTTTCTTT.

J is TRBJ2-1 and V is TRBV20-1; 10 bases map to TRBD2. Germline V lookup: CDR1 DFQATT, CDR2 SNEGSKA (reference sequence). J was trimmed by 8 bases and V by 3 bases; bases with no gene match: 13. This CDR3 contains 16 residues. The CDR3 sequence is CSASAASGGAQYEQFF. CDR3 coding DNA: TGCAGTGCTAGTGCGGCCAGCGGGGGGGCCCAGTATGAGCAGTTCTTC.

V and J are TRBV19 and TRBJ1-2; 8 bases agree with TRBD1. Germline V gene data show CDR1 as LNHDA and CDR2 as SQIVND (reference sequence). This CDR3 contains 13 residues. With V trimmed by 3 bases and J by 8 bases, 5 bases remained unmatched. In DNA form, the CDR3 reads TGTGCCAGTAGTATCCAGGGGGCGATCGGCTACACCTTC. This encodes CASSIQGAIGYTF.

The CDR3 DNA reads as TGTGCCAGCAGTCCACTTAACTATGGCTACACCTTC. Translating it yields CASSPLNYGYTF. This rearrangement joins TRBV6-2 or TRBV6-3 to TRBJ1-2; unclear D gene. The CDR3 has 12 amino acids. Trimming left V 5 bases short and J 1 base short, with 5 bases between. The germline V gene encodes CDR1 MNHEY and CDR2 SVGEGT.

The chain has TRBV6-5 and TRBJ1-2; D is uncertain. Trimming removed 2 bases from V and 0 bases from J, with 7 bases in between. The CDR3 has 14 amino acids. Germline V gene sequence: CDR1 MNHEY, CDR2 SVGAGI. CDR3 bases: TGTGCCAGCAGTTACATGAGGGCTAACTATGGCTACACCTTC. Protein: CASSYMRANYGYTF.

This clone was counted a single time. The genes are TRBV7-2 and TRBJ1-1; D might be TRBD1 (5 bases). This CDR3 has 16 amino acids. With 6 bases removed from V and 3 bases from J, the gap between germline ends came to 20 bases. The germline gives CDR1 SGHTA, CDR2 FQGNSA. The CDR3 loop is CASSREVRGIYTEAFF. In DNA form, the CDR3 reads TGTGCCAGCAGTAGAGAGGTTCGGGGGATATACACTGAAGCTTTCTTT.

The chain recombines TRBV11-2 with TRBJ1-1, with no clear D. CDR1 is SGHAT, CDR2 FQNNGV, per germline. This CDR3 contains 13 residues. V shed 2 bases and J shed 1 base, with 5 bases lying between them. In DNA, the CDR3 is TGTGCCAGCAGCTTACAACAGAACACTGAAGCTTTCTTT. The encoded protein is CASSLQQNTEAFF. Together with reference TRBV11-2 and TRBJ1-1, the CDR3 gives the full variable domain: EAGVAQSPRYKIIEKRQSVAFWCNPISGHATLYWYQQILGQGPKLLIQFQNNGVVDDSQLPKDRFSAERLKGVDSTLKIQPAKLEDSAVYLCASSLQQNTEAFFGQGTRLTVV.

V is TRBV7-3 and J is TRBJ2-2; 10 bases agree with TRBD2. This CDR3 spans 20 amino acids. The germline CDR1 and CDR2 sequences are SGHTA and FQGTGA. Trimming removed 4 bases from V and 6 bases from J; junction bases left unmatched: 20. The CDR3 protein is CASSSKHPWGLAGVPGELFF. CDR3 in DNA: TGTGCCAGCAGCTCCAAACACCCCTGGGGTCTAGCGGGAGTTCCCGGGGAGCTGTTTTTT.

The chain has TRBV9 and TRBJ2-1, with 11 bases aligning to TRBD2. The V gene end was trimmed by 1 base and the J gene end by 4 bases; junction bases not matched to a gene: 7. CDR3 length: 17 residues. Germline CDR1 and CDR2: SGDLS and YYNGEE. For the CDR3, the DNA is TGTGCCAGCAGCGTAAGCACTAGCGGGAGCGTTTACAATGAGCAGTTCTTC. It codes for CASSVSTSGSVYNEQFF.

The chain recombines TRBV28 with TRBJ1-5; maybe TRBD1 (6 bases). The CDR3 totals 17 residues. Germline loops: CDR1 MDHEN, CDR2 SYDVKM. Trimming removed 3 bases at V and 3 bases at J, with 18 bases between. The CDR3 region has the DNA TGTGCCAGCAGTTTCGGGGGGCGTGGGGATAACAATCAGCCCCAGCATTTT. This codes for CASSFGGRGDNNQPQHF.

The chain is built from TRBV19 and TRBJ1-5; 8 nucleotides line up with TRBD1. V was clipped by 7 bases and J by 1 base; unmatched bases: 3. Germline assignment: CDR1 LNHDA and CDR2 SQIVND (reference sequence). The CDR3 consists of 14 residues. The CDR3, as DNA: TGTGCCAGTAAGACAGGGGCAAGCAATCAGCCCCAGCATTTT. Its translation: CASKTGASNQPQHF.

The genes are TRBV28 and TRBJ2-2, with TRBD1 matching over 10 bases. Germline CDR1 MDHEN, CDR2 SYDVKM. V shed 6 bases and J 4 bases; nucleotides not matched to a gene: 11. The length of the CDR3 is 17 residues. DNA for the CDR3: TGTGCCAGCAGAACCCCGGGACAGGGGTTTAGCACCGGGGAGCTGTTTTTT. Its translation: CASRTPGQGFSTGELFF.

The chain uses TRBV6-1 and TRBJ1-2; D is undetermined. This CDR3 is 12 amino acids long. Trimming removed 3 bases at V and 1 base at J, with 3 bases between. CDR1 is MNHNS and CDR2 is SASEGT in the germline V gene. CDR3 in DNA: TGTGCCAGCAGTGACGGTAACTATGGCTACACCTTC. Translating gives CASSDGNYGYTF.

The rearrangement joins TRBV6-5 to TRBJ1-6, with 8 bases identical to TRBD1. The CDR3 covers 15 residues. Per germline, CDR1 MNHEY and CDR2 SVGAGI. The V and J ends lost 5 bases and 3 bases, in that order; junction bases with no gene match: 3. In nucleotides, the CDR3 is TGTGCCAGCAGTACCACAGGGGGCTATAATTCACCCCTCCACTTT. This translates into CASSTTGGYNSPLHF.

The rearrangement uses TRBV28 and TRBJ1-2; D gene unclear. V dropped 6 bases and J dropped 1 base, with 18 bases sitting between them. This CDR3 contains 16 residues. Germline V gene sequence: CDR1 MDHEN, CDR2 SYDVKM. In nucleotides, the CDR3 is TGTGCCAGCAGATTCTCTACCGGGGAAATTAACTATGGCTACACCTTC. Encoded protein: CASRFSTGEINYGYTF.

The DNA for the CDR3 is TGCGCCAGCAGCTCCGGGACAGGGGCCTACGAGCAGTACTTC. Residues: CASSSGTGAYEQYF. The chain carries TRBV5-1 and TRBJ2-7, with 10 bases fitting TRBD1. V was pared by 3 bases and J by 2 bases, with 2 bases of the junction left unmatched. This CDR3 comprises 14 residues. The germline CDR1 and CDR2 sequences are SGHRS and YFSETQ.

This rearrangement joins TRBV5-6 to TRBJ1-6, with TRBD1 matching 7 bases. V was pared by 4 bases and J by 7 bases, with 14 bases of the junction left unmatched. This CDR3 contains 17 residues. Germline V gene data show CDR1 as SGHDT and CDR2 as YYEEEE. CDR3 nucleotide sequence: TGTGCCAGCAGCCGGCAGGGGGTTGACTTTATGAATTCACCCCTCCACTTT. This gives the protein CASSRQGVDFMNSPLHF.

This clone was recorded a few times. The CDR3 bases are TGTGCCAGCAGCAAGACAGGTTTACGGGGTCAGCCCCAGCATTTT. Its translation: CASSKTGLRGQPQHF. This rearrangement joins TRBV6-5 to TRBJ1-5; a weak D match, TRBD1 (6 bases). Germline assignment: CDR1 MNHEY and CDR2 SVGAGI. V was cut by 6 bases and J by 6 bases, with 18 bases left in between. CDR3 length: 15 residues.

The chain employs TRBV18 and TRBJ2-5; 11 positions match TRBD1. The V gene end was trimmed by 3 bases and the J gene end by 5 bases; junction bases not matched to a gene: 8. Germline V gene sequence: CDR1 KGHSH, CDR2 LQKENI. The CDR3 consists of 16 residues. The DNA of the CDR3 is TGTGCCAGCTCACCTCTGGACAGGGGGCTCAGGGAGACCCAGTACTTC. Translated: CASSPLDRGLRETQYF.

This clone has a single count. The chain carries TRBV6-6 and TRBJ2-3; the match to TRBD1 covers 12 bases. Germline loops: CDR1 MNHNY, CDR2 SVGAGI (reference sequence). After removal of 6 bases from V and 4 bases from J, the junction contained 5 bases not matched to a gene. The CDR3 is 15 amino acids. CDR3: CASSGGQGAADTQYF. For the CDR3, the DNA is TGTGCCAGCAGCGGGGGACAGGGGGCGGCAGATACGCAGTATTTT.

The chain has TRBV23-1 and TRBJ2-7; tentative D call: TRBD1 (6 bases). TRBV23-1 is designated an ORF whose function remains uncertain. The CDR3 is 13 amino acids. V gave up 3 bases and J gave up 3 bases, with 9 bases separating them. The CDR3 loop reads CASSQDSDYEQYF. The CDR3 bases are TGCGCCAGCAGTCAGGACAGCGACTACGAGCAGTACTTC.

The chain recombines TRBV5-1 with TRBJ2-5; 7 bases fit TRBD2. Germline lookup yields CDR1 SGHRS and CDR2 YFSETQ. V dropped 2 bases and J dropped 5; count of bases not matched to a gene: 6. The CDR3 extends over 14 amino acids. CDR3 amino acids: CASSLGGRGETQYF. CDR3 coding DNA: TGCGCCAGCAGCTTAGGCGGGAGAGGCGAGACCCAGTACTTC. Supplemented by reference TRBV5-1 and TRBJ2-5, the full variable domain reads KAGVTQTPRYLIKTRGQQVTLSCSPISGHRSVSWYQQTPGQGLQFLFEYFSETQRNKGNFPGRFSGRQFSNSRSEMNVSTLELGDSALYLCASSLGGRGETQYFGPGTRLLVL.

The chain uses TRBV18 and TRBJ1-4; 10 nucleotides agree with TRBD1. V was clipped by 4 bases and J by 2 bases; unmatched bases: 1. This CDR3 region has 15 residues. The germline gives CDR1 KGHSH, CDR2 LQKENI. The chain's CDR3 is CASSRQGATNEKLFF. The CDR3 region has the DNA TGTGCCAGCTCACGACAGGGGGCTACTAATGAAAAACTGTTTTTT.

Points on this clone: A junction boundary mismatches the germline segment, possibly from a read error. This chain connects TRBV6-2 or TRBV6-3 to TRBJ2-1, with 8 bases aligning to TRBD2. CDR1 MNHEY and CDR2 SVGEGT come from the germline V gene. The length of the CDR3 is 11 residues. CDR3 in DNA: TGTGCCAGCAGTCACGGGGGGGGATTAGTCTTC. This encodes CASSHGGGLVF.

The V call is TRBV7-4, the J call TRBJ1-3; D is unresolved. CDR1 SGHVT and CDR2 SQSDAQ come from the germline V gene. V lost 10 bases to trimming and J lost 0 bases, with 13 bases between them. The CDR3 sequence is 14 residues long. This CDR3 is CATRGGVSGNTIYF. The CDR3 region has the DNA TGTGCCACCAGAGGTGGAGTCTCTGGAAACACCATATATTTT. The entire variable domain, with the rest obtained from reference TRBV7-4 and TRBJ1-3, is as follows: GAGVSQSPRYKVAKRGRDVALRCDSISGHVTLYWYRQTLGQGSEVLTYSQSDAQRDKSGRPSGRFSAERPERSVSTLKIQRTEQGDSAVYLCATRGGVSGNTIYFGEGSWLTVV.

The gene calls are TRBV28 and TRBJ2-2; D may be TRBD1 (6 bases). The germline V gene encodes CDR1 MDHEN and CDR2 SYDVKM. The CDR3 is 15 residues long. With 7 bases removed from V and 6 bases from J, the gap between germline ends came to 18 bases. This CDR3 reads CASTKPGVFSGELFF. CDR3 in DNA: TGTGCCAGCACCAAGCCAGGGGTTTTCTCCGGGGAGCTGTTTTTT. The whole variable domain, remainder taken from reference TRBV28 and TRBJ2-2, is DVKVTQSSRYLVKRTGEKVFLECVQDMDHENMFWYRQDPGLGLRLIYFSYDVKMKEKGDIPEGYSVSREKKERFSLILESASTNQTSMYLCASTKPGVFSGELFFGEGSRLTVL.

The CDR3, as DNA: TGTGCTAGTGGTAATCCGGGACAGGGGTCCTACGAGCAGTACTTC. Translation gives CASGNPGQGSYEQYF. The V gene is TRBV12-5, the J gene TRBJ2-7, with 10 bases aligning to TRBD1. Germline trimming cut 5 bases from V and 1 base from J; bases unmatched to any gene: 5. CDR1 is LGHNT and CDR2 is FRNRAP in the germline V gene. The length of the CDR3 is 15 residues. The variable domain in full, completed from reference TRBV12-5 and TRBJ2-7, reads DARVTQTPRHKVTEMGQEVTMRCQPILGHNTVFWYRQTMMQGLELLAYFRNRAPLDDSGMPKDRFSAEMPDATLATLKIQPSEPRDSAVYFCASGNPGQGSYEQYFGPGTRLTVT.